This T cell receptor beta chain was captured by sequencing in a study of shared clonotypes between healthy human individuals. The overall study: The plates for each donor numbered three CD4 naive, three CD4 memory, two CD8 naive and one CD8 memory. Study results and caveats: Shared clonotypes: about 5% naive CD4, 3.5% to 4% naive CD8, roughly 2.2% memory CD4, approximately 0.37% memory CD8. Sorted-subset samples were not fully sequenced, rarefaction indicated. Relative to their counterparts shared across all four donors, non-shared clonotypes exhibited diminished generation probabilities.

The method was immunoSEQ multiplex PCR; TCRdb's version includes in-frame clones alone and lacks a portion of them. The sample has about 1.4 million clones; 95% to 97% are singletons. Germline assignment: CDR1 SGHVS and CDR2 FQNEAQ. The CDR3 contains 16 residues. The V segment lost 5 bases and the J segment 4 bases; nucleotides outside the gene matches: 9. Regarding this clone: Its target is not known.

Source material: naive CD4+ T cells sorted from blood. The subset was: CD45RA+ positively selected. This TCR was recovered from a man aged 25 to 40 in good health. J is TRBJ1-3 and V is TRBV7-8, with 9 bases that match TRBD1. CDR3 region: CASSRGQGSGGNTIYF. As DNA, the CDR3 is TGTGCCAGCAGCAGGGGACAGGGATCGGGAGGAAACACCATATATTTT.